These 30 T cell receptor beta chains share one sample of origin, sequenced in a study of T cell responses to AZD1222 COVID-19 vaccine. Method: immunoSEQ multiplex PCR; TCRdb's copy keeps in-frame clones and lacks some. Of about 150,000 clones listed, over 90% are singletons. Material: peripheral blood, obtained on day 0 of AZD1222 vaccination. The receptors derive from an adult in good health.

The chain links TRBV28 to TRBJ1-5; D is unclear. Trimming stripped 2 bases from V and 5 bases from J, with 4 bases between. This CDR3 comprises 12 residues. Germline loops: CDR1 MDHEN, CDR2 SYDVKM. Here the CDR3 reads CASSLMDQPQHF. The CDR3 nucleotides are TGTGCCAGCAGTTTAATGGATCAGCCCCAGCATTTT.

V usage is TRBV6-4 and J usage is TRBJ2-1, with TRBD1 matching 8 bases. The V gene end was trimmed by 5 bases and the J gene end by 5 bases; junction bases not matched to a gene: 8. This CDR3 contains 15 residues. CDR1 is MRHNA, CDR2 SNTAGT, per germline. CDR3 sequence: CASSQQGTGNNEQFF. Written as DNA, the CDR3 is TGTGCCAGCAGTCAACAGGGGACAGGAAACAATGAGCAGTTCTTC.

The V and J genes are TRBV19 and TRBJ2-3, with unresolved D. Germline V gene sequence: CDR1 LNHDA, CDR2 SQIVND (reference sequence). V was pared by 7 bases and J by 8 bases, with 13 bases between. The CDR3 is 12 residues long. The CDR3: CASKGRNPTQYF. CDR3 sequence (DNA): TGTGCCAGTAAGGGCCGAAACCCTACGCAGTATTTT.

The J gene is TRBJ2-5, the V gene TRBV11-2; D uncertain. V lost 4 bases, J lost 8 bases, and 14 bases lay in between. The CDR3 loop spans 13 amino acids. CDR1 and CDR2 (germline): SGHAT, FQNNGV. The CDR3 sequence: CASSSQTIYTQYF. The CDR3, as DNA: TGTGCCAGCAGCTCGCAAACCATCTATACCCAGTACTTC.

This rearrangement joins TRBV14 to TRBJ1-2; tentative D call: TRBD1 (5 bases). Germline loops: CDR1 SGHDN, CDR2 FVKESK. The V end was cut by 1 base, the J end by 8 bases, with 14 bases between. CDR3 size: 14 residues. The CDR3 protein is CASSQVWGTGGYTF. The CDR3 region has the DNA TGTGCCAGCAGCCAAGTTTGGGGGACGGGAGGCTACACCTTC. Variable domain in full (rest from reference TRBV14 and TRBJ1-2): EAGVTQFPSHSVIEKGQTVTLRCDPISGHDNLYWYRRVMGKEIKFLLHFVKESKQDESGMPNNRFLAERTGGTYSTLKVQPAELEDSGVYFCASSQVWGTGGYTFGSGTRLTVV.

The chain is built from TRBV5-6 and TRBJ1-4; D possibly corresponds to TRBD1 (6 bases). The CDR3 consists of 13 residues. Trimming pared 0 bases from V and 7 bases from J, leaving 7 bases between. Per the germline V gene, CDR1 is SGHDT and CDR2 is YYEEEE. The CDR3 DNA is TGTGCCAGCAGCTTGGACAGGGTTGAAAAACTGTTTTTT. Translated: CASSLDRVEKLFF.

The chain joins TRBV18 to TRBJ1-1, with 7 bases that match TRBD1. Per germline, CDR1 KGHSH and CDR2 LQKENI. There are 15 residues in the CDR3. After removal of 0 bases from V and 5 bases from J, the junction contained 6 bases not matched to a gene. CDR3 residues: CASSPPGGVGTEAFF. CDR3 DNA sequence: TGTGCCAGCTCACCACCAGGGGGCGTAGGTACTGAAGCTTTCTTT. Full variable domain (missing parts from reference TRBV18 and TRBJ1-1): NAGVMQNPRHLVRRRGQEARLRCSPMKGHSHVYWYRQLPEEGLKFMVYLQKENIIDESGMPKERFSAEFPKEGPSILRIQQVVRGDSAAYFCASSPPGGVGTEAFFGQGTRLTVV.

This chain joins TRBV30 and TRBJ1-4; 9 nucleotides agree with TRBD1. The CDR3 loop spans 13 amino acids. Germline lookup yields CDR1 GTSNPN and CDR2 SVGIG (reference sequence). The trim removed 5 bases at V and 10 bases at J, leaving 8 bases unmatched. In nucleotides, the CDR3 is TGTGCCTGGGTGGACAGGGGTATTGGAAAACTGTTTTTT. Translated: CAWVDRGIGKLFF.

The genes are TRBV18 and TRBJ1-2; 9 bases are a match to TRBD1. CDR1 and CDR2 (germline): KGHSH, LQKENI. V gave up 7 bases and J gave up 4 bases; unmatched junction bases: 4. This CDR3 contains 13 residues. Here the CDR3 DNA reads TGTGCCAGCTTCACACAGGGGGCCTATGGCTACACCTTC. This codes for CASFTQGAYGYTF.

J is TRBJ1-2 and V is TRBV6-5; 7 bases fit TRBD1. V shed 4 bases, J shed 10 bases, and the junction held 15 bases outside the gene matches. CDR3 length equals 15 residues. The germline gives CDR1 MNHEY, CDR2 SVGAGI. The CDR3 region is CASSSSKTAGQVYTF. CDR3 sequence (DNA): TGTGCCAGCAGTTCATCCAAGACCGCAGGACAGGTCTACACCTTC.

The CDR3 sequence: CASSLGGGGKETQYF. DNA for the CDR3: TGTGCCAGCAGCTTAGGGGGAGGAGGGAAAGAGACCCAGTACTTC. This chain connects TRBV7-3 to TRBJ2-5, with a weak D call TRBD2 (6 bases). There are 15 residues in the CDR3. Germline V gives CDR1 SGHTA, CDR2 FQGTGA. Trimming pared 2 bases from V and 3 bases from J, leaving 13 bases between. The complete variable domain, with remaining parts taken from reference TRBV7-3 and TRBJ2-5, reads GAGVSQTPSNKVTEKGKYVELRCDPISGHTALYWYRQSLGQGPEFLIYFQGTGAADDSGLPNDRFFAVRPEGSVSTLKIQRTERGDSAVYLCASSLGGGGKETQYFGPGTRLLVL.

The chain's CDR3 is CASSPDSLGNIQYF. The CDR3 DNA reads TGTGCCAGCAGTCCGGACAGCCTGGGGAACATTCAGTACTTC. The chain employs TRBV6-4 and TRBJ2-4; possible D gene TRBD1, 6 bases. V was pared by 5 bases and J by 7 bases, with 15 bases between. The germline V gene encodes CDR1 MRHNA and CDR2 SNTAGT. The CDR3 is 14 residues long.

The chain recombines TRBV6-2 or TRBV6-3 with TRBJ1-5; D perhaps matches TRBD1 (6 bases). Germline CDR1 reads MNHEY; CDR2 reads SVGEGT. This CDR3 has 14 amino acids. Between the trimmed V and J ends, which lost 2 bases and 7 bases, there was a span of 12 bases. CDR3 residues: CASSYLGGGQPQHF. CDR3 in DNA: TGTGCCAGCAGTTACCTGGGGGGCGGGCAGCCCCAGCATTTT.

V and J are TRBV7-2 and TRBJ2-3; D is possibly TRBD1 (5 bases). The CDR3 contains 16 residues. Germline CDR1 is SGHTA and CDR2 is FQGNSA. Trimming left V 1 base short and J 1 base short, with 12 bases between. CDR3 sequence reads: CASSLEQAGGTDTQYF. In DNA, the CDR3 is TGTGCCAGCAGCTTAGAACAGGCCGGCGGCACAGATACGCAGTATTTT.

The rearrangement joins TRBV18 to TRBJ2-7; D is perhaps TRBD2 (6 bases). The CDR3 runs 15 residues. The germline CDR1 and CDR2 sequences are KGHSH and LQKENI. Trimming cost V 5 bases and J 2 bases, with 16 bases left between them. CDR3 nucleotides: TGTGCCAGCTCAAAACCCGGGACTTCTACCTACGAGCAGTACTTC. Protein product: CASSKPGTSTYEQYF.

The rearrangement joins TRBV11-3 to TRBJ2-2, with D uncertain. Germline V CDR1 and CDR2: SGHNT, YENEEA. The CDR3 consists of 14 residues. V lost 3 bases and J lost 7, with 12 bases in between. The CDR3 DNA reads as TGTGCCAGCAGCTTCGCCGATAGGATCGGGGAGCTGTTTTTT. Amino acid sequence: CASSFADRIGELFF.

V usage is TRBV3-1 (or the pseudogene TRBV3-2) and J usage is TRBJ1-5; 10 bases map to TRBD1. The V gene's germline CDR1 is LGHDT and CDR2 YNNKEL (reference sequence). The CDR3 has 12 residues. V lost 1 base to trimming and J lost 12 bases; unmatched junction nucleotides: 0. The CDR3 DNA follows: TGTGCCAGCAGCCAAGGGGACAGGGGCCAGCATTTT. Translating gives CASSQGDRGQHF.

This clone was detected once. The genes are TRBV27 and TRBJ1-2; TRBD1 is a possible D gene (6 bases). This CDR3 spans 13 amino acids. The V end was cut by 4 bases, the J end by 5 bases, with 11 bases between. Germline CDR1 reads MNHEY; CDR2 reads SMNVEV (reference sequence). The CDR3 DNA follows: TGTGCCAGCAGTTACACAGGGAGTTATGGCTACACCTTC. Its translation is CASSYTGSYGYTF.

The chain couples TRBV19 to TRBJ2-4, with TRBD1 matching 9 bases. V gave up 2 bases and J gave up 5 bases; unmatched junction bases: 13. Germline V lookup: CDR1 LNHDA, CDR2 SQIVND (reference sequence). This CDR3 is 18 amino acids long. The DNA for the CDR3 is TGTGCCAGTAGTATAAGGGGGACAGGGTCTGTAGGTCAAAACATTCAGTACTTC. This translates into CASSIRGTGSVGQNIQYF.

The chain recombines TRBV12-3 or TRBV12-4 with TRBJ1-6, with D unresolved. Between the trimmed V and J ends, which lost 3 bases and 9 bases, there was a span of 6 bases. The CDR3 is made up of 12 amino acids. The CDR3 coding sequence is TGTGCCAGCAGTTTCGGGTCTTCACCCCTCCACTTT. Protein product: CASSFGSSPLHF.

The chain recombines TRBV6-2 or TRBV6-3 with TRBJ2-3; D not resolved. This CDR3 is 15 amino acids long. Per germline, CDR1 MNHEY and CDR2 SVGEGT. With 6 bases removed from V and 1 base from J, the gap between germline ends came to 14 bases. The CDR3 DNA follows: TGTGCCAGCAGCCCGAACGGGTGGGGCACAGATACGCAGTATTTT. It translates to CASSPNGWGTDTQYF.

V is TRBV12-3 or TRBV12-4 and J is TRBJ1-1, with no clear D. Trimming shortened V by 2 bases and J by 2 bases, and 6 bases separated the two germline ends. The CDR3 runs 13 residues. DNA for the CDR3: TGTGCCAGCAGTTTACAGCGAAACACTGAAGCTTTCTTT. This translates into CASSLQRNTEAFF.

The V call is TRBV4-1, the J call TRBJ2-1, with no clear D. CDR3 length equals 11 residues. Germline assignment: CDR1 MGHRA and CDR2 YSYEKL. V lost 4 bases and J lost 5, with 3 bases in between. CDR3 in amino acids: CASSLNNEQFF. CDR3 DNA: TGCGCCAGCAGCCTTAACAATGAGCAGTTCTTC.

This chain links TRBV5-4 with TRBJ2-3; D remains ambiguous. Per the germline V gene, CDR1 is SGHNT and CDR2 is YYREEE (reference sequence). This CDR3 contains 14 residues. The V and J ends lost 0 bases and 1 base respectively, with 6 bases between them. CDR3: CASSLGRGTDTQYF. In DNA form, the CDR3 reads TGTGCCAGCAGCTTGGGGCGTGGCACAGATACGCAGTATTTT.

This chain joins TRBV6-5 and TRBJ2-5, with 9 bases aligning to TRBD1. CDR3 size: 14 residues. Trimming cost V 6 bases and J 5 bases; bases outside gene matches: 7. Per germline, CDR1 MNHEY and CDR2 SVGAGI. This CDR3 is CASRAGTGLETQYF. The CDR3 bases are TGTGCCAGCAGAGCCGGGACAGGGTTGGAGACCCAGTACTTC.

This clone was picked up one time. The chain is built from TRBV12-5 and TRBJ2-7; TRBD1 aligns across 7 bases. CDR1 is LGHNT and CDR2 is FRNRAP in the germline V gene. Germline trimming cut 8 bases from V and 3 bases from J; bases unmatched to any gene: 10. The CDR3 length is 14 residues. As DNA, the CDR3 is TGTGCTAGTTCGACAGGGTCCCCCCTCTACGAGCAGTACTTC. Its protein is CASSTGSPLYEQYF. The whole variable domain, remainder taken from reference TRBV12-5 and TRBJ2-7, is DARVTQTPRHKVTEMGQEVTMRCQPILGHNTVFWYRQTMMQGLELLAYFRNRAPLDDSGMPKDRFSAEMPDATLATLKIQPSEPRDSAVYFCASSTGSPLYEQYFGPGTRLTVT.

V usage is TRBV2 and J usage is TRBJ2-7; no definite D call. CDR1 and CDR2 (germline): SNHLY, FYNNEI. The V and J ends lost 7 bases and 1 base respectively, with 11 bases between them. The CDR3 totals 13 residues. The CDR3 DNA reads TGTGCCAGCATGGTCGGCAGATCCTACGAGCAGTACTTC. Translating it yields CASMVGRSYEQYF.

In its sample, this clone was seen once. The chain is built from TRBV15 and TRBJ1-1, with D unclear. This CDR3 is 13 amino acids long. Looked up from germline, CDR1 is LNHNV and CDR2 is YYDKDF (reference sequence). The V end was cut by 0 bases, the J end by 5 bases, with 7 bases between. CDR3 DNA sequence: TGTGCCACCAGCAGAGATCTTGCGACTGAAGCTTTCTTT. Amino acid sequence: CATSRDLATEAFF. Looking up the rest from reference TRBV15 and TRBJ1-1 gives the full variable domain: DAMVIQNPRYQVTQFGKPVTLSCSQTLNHNVMYWYQQKSSQAPKLLFHYYDKDFNNEADTPDNFQSRRPNTSFCFLDIRSPGLGDTAMYLCATSRDLATEAFFGQGTRLTVV.

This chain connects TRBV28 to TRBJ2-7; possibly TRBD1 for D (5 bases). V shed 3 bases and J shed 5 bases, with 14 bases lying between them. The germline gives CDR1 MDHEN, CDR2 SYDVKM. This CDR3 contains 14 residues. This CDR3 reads CASSLGQVSDEQYF. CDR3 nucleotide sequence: TGTGCCAGCAGTTTGGGGCAGGTCTCGGACGAGCAGTACTTC.

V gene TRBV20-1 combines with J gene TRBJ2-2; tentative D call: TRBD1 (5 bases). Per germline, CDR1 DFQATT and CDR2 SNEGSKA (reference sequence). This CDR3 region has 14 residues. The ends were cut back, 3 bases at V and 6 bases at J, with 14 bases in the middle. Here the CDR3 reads CSASTQGSSGELFF. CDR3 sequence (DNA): TGCAGTGCTAGTACCCAGGGATCGTCCGGGGAGCTGTTTTTT.